A selection of T cell receptor beta chains follows, all from one sample in a study of beta chain features in type 1 diabetes. Method: immunoSEQ multiplex PCR; TCRdb's copy keeps in-frame clones and lacks some. The table has 310,000 or so clones, about 11% seen once. Sequencing used naive CD4+ T cells from blood. The receptors were sampled from a woman in her thirties in good health. Each CDR3 is given with its conserved first and last residue. The order of the fields is V gene, CDR3 length, clone size, D gene, J gene, CDR3 protein, CDR3 DNA. The D gene is left open where the match is weak. Part of the rows lack a size; the others show once, few, many or a class for expanded clones.

TRBV7-2	15	few	TRBD2	TRBJ2-7	CASSLEAGVWYEQYF	TGTGCCAGCAGCTTAGAAGCGGGAGTGTGGTACGAGCAGTACTTC
TRBV2	15	few	TRBD2	TRBJ2-1	CASTQGLAGVGEQFF	TGTGCCAGCACTCAAGGACTAGCGGGAGTGGGTGAGCAGTTCTTC
TRBV10-3	13	NA	NA	TRBJ1-1	CAISDRVGAEAFF	TGTGCCATCAGTGACAGGGTAGGGGCTGAAGCTTTCTTT
TRBV28	13	NA	NA	TRBJ2-7	CASSSGIAYEQYF	TGTGCCAGCAGTTCCGGGATCGCCTACGAGCAGTACTTC
TRBV7-2	11	many	NA	TRBJ2-2	CASSTTGELFF	TGTGCCAGCAGCACTACCGGGGAGCTGTTTTTT
TRBV7-2	16	few	TRBD2	TRBJ2-1	CASSLVLAGIYNEQFF	TGTGCCAGCAGCTTGGTACTAGCGGGAATCTACAATGAGCAGTTCTTC
TRBV29-1	13	NA	TRBD1	TRBJ2-7	CSASRTGIYEQYF	TGCAGCGCTTCCAGGACAGGGATCTACGAGCAGTACTTC
TRBV4-3	18	few	TRBD1	TRBJ2-6	CASSQRGQGASGANVLTF	TGCGCCAGCAGCCAAAGAGGACAGGGGGCCTCTGGGGCCAACGTCCTGACTTTC
TRBV11-2	15	few	NA	TRBJ1-2	CASSPSGGRGYGYTF	TGTGCCAGCAGCCCGAGCGGGGGGCGAGGGTATGGCTACACCTTC
TRBV5-4	14	few	NA	TRBJ2-7	CASSPGGDRYEQYF	TGTGCCAGCAGCCCCGGCGGGGACCGCTACGAGCAGTACTTC
TRBV4-2	14	NA	NA	TRBJ2-3	CASSQGGGTDTQYF	TGTGCCAGCAGCCAAGGGGGGGGCACAGATACGCAGTATTTT
TRBV7-9	14	few	TRBD2	TRBJ2-1	CARSISGSVNEQFF	TGTGCCAGATCAATTAGCGGGAGTGTCAATGAGCAGTTCTTC
TRBV18	14	few	NA	TRBJ2-5	CASSPIEGKETQYF	TGTGCCAGCTCACCAATTGAGGGAAAAGAGACCCAGTACTTC
TRBV6-5	14	few	NA	TRBJ1-5	CASSRTRGNQPQHF	TGTGCCAGCAGCCGGACGCGGGGAAATCAGCCCCAGCATTTT
TRBV14	14	few	NA	TRBJ2-7	CASSHTRESYEQYF	TGTGCCAGCAGCCACACGCGGGAAAGCTACGAGCAGTACTTC
TRBV30	11	NA	NA	TRBJ1-3	CAWSVGNTIYF	TGTGCCTGGAGCGTTGGAAACACCATATATTTT
TRBV6-1	16	NA	NA	TRBJ2-5	CASSEDPPGNTKTQYF	TGTGCCAGCAGTGAAGACCCACCAGGGAATACAAAGACCCAGTACTTC
TRBV7-3	16	NA	TRBD1	TRBJ1-1	CASSPWDRVSDTEAFF	TGTGCCAGCAGCCCCTGGGACAGGGTTTCGGACACTGAAGCTTTCTTT
TRBV20-1	10	few	NA	TRBJ2-3	CSAPSHTQYF	TGCAGTGCTCCCAGTCATACGCAGTATTTT
TRBV9	13	NA	NA	TRBJ1-2	CASSVMAGYGYTF	TGTGCCAGCAGCGTAATGGCAGGTTATGGCTACACCTTC
TRBV2	14	NA	TRBD1	TRBJ1-1	CASTRQGEWTEAFF	TGTGCCAGCACCCGACAGGGGGAATGGACTGAAGCTTTCTTT